This TCR beta chain came from a study of PD-1 blockade in classical Hodgkin lymphoma. General study findings and limits: CD4+ TCR diversity, unlike CD8+, rose significantly by C4D1. Patients with an early start, nivolumab under 1 year after ASCT, were excluded. The repertoire differences lack a defined cause, possibly disease activity or prior therapy. Healthy donors reportedly exceeded newly diagnosed patients in baseline TCR diversity.

The table came from immunoSEQ multiplex PCR; TCRdb's copy has only in-frame clones and leaves some out. The table lists around 31,000 clones, around 80% of them singletons. V was pared by 4 bases and J by 8 bases, with 20 bases between. The CDR3 is 15 residues long. Germline assignment: CDR1 SGHDN and CDR2 FVKESK. Time point defined: cycle 4 day 1 (C4D1), after five to seven weeks of nivolumab. Every patient experienced relapse after autologous stem cell transplantation, and brentuximab vedotin exposure varied. This clone was picked up a small number of times. Antigen unknown. The chain uses TRBV14 and TRBJ1-2, with a tentative D call TRBD1 (6 bases). Sequences were derived from peripheral blood mononuclear cells (PBMCs), sampled before the fourth cycle of nivolumab. The TCR comes from a human donor with classical Hodgkin lymphoma. The CDR3 sequence: CASSPGVRGLRGYTF. The DNA of the CDR3 is TGTGCCAGCAGCCCTGGGGTCAGGGGTTTGAGGGGCTACACCTTC. The full variable domain, with the rest looked up from reference TRBV14 and TRBJ1-2, is EAGVTQFPSHSVIEKGQTVTLRCDPISGHDNLYWYRRVMGKEIKFLLHFVKESKQDESGMPNNRFLAERTGGTYSTLKVQPAELEDSGVYFCASSPGVRGLRGYTFGSGTRLTVV.